A selection of T cell receptor beta chains follows, all from one sample in a study of a mutant IDH1 vaccine in newly diagnosed glioma. Their cognate antigens are unknown. Clones were read by immunoSEQ multiplex PCR, and TCRdb kept only the in-frame ones, dropping some. The table lists about 94,000 clones, 89% of them singletons. The sequencing used PBMCs, collected from a glioma patient whose treatment included an IDH1 peptide vaccine. These receptors all come from a woman aged 50 to 65 with glioma. CDR3s include the opening cysteine and the closing phenylalanine or tryptophan. Each record gives: J gene, clone size, D gene, V gene, CDR3 protein, CDR3 DNA. A D gene is named only where the DNA matches it firmly. Not every row has a clone size; where given, it reads once, few, many or a size class.

J gene: TRBJ2-7; clone size: .; D gene: TRBD2; V gene: TRBV6-5; CDR3 protein: CASSWTSGKYEQYF; CDR3 DNA: TGTGCCAGCAGTTGGACTAGCGGGAAGTACGAGCAGTACTTC
J gene: TRBJ1-2; clone size: .; D gene: .; V gene: TRBV19; CDR3 protein: CASTLSGAYGYTF; CDR3 DNA: TGTGCCAGTACCCTAAGCGGGGCCTATGGCTACACCTTC
J gene: TRBJ1-3; clone size: .; D gene: .; V gene: TRBV5-1; CDR3 protein: CASSWTTAISGNTIYF; CDR3 DNA: TGCGCCAGCAGCTGGACGACAGCTATCTCTGGAAACACCATATATTTT
J gene: TRBJ2-2; clone size: .; D gene: TRBD1; V gene: TRBV27; CDR3 protein: CASSRPGQRRNTGELFF; CDR3 DNA: TGTGCCAGCAGCCGCCCGGGACAGCGGAGGAACACCGGGGAGCTGTTTTTT
J gene: TRBJ2-7; clone size: .; D gene: .; V gene: TRBV6-1; CDR3 protein: CASSIIGGSNYEQYF; CDR3 DNA: TGTGCCAGCAGCATTATTGGCGGATCCAACTACGAGCAGTACTTC
J gene: TRBJ1-5; clone size: few; D gene: .; V gene: TRBV30; CDR3 protein: CAWSGSLAGQPQHF; CDR3 DNA: TGTGCCTGGAGTGGCAGCCTAGCTGGTCAGCCCCAGCATTTT
J gene: TRBJ2-3; clone size: .; D gene: .; V gene: TRBV6-6; CDR3 protein: CASSYRGPTDTQYF; CDR3 DNA: TGTGCCAGCAGTTACAGGGGTCCCACAGATACGCAGTATTTT
J gene: TRBJ2-4; clone size: .; D gene: TRBD2; V gene: TRBV14; CDR3 protein: CASSQEWASGNIQYF; CDR3 DNA: TGTGCCAGCAGCCAAGAATGGGCTAGCGGGAACATTCAGTACTTC
J gene: TRBJ1-1; clone size: .; D gene: .; V gene: TRBV6-1; CDR3 protein: CASKVLSGNTEAFF; CDR3 DNA: TGTGCCAGCAAGGTCCTCTCAGGGAACACTGAAGCTTTCTTT
J gene: TRBJ1-1; clone size: .; D gene: .; V gene: TRBV19; CDR3 protein: CASSLQGSIFGGTEAFF; CDR3 DNA: TGTGCCAGTAGTTTACAGGGAAGTATCTTCGGGGGCACTGAAGCTTTCTTT
J gene: TRBJ2-3; clone size: .; D gene: .; V gene: TRBV7-3; CDR3 protein: CASSLGDTDTQYF; CDR3 DNA: TGTGCCAGCAGCTTAGGGGACACAGATACGCAGTATTTT
J gene: TRBJ2-1; clone size: once; D gene: TRBD2; V gene: TRBV2; CDR3 protein: CASSPGLAYNEQFF; CDR3 DNA: TGTGCCAGCAGTCCGGGACTAGCATACAATGAGCAGTTCTTC
J gene: TRBJ2-3; clone size: .; D gene: .; V gene: TRBV5-5; CDR3 protein: CASSFFRGISTDTQYF; CDR3 DNA: TGTGCCAGCAGCTTTTTTAGAGGGATTAGCACAGATACGCAGTATTTT
J gene: TRBJ1-2; clone size: .; D gene: .; V gene: TRBV6-5; CDR3 protein: CASSLRNRKFYGYTF; CDR3 DNA: TGTGCCAGCAGCCTACGGAACAGAAAATTCTATGGCTACACCTTC
J gene: TRBJ2-7; clone size: once; D gene: .; V gene: TRBV16; CDR3 protein: CASSQSSEQYF; CDR3 DNA: TGTGCCAGCAGCCAAAGCAGCGAGCAGTACTTC
J gene: TRBJ1-5; clone size: few; D gene: .; V gene: TRBV4-1; CDR3 protein: CASSQDPYNSNQPQHF; CDR3 DNA: TGCGCCAGCAGCCAAGACCCATACAATAGCAATCAGCCCCAGCATTTT
J gene: TRBJ2-7; clone size: .; D gene: .; V gene: TRBV20-1; CDR3 protein: CSASDDYEQYF; CDR3 DNA: TGCAGTGCTAGCGACGACTACGAGCAGTACTTC
J gene: TRBJ1-6; clone size: .; D gene: TRBD1; V gene: TRBV11-2; CDR3 protein: CASSLDGTENSPLHF; CDR3 DNA: TGTGCCAGCAGCTTAGATGGGACAGAAAATTCACCCCTCCACTTT
J gene: TRBJ1-1; clone size: once; D gene: .; V gene: TRBV10-2; CDR3 protein: CASEGGMNTEAFF; CDR3 DNA: TGCGCCAGCGAGGGAGGGATGAACACTGAAGCTTTCTTT
J gene: TRBJ2-5; clone size: .; D gene: .; V gene: TRBV11-2; CDR3 protein: CASSRHSRGEETQYF; CDR3 DNA: TGTGCCAGCAGCCGACACAGCAGGGGGGAGGAGACCCAGTACTTC
J gene: TRBJ2-1; clone size: .; D gene: .; V gene: TRBV18; CDR3 protein: CASSPRSGGTNEQFF; CDR3 DNA: TGTGCCAGCTCACCACGGTCCGGGGGCACAAATGAGCAGTTCTTC
J gene: TRBJ1-1; clone size: .; D gene: .; V gene: TRBV6-5; CDR3 protein: CASSYSSGPRSEAFF; CDR3 DNA: TGTGCCAGCAGTTACTCGAGTGGACCCCGAAGTGAAGCTTTCTTT
J gene: TRBJ1-4; clone size: .; D gene: .; V gene: TRBV4-1; CDR3 protein: CASSQGDTSLFF; CDR3 DNA: TGCGCCAGCAGCCAAGGAGACACTTCTCTGTTTTTT
J gene: TRBJ1-1; clone size: .; D gene: .; V gene: TRBV15; CDR3 protein: CATSRGGRMNTEAFF; CDR3 DNA: TGTGCCACCAGCAGAGGGGGGAGAATGAACACTGAAGCTTTCTTT
J gene: TRBJ2-3; clone size: .; D gene: .; V gene: TRBV5-1; CDR3 protein: CASSLEQGLYSDTQYF; CDR3 DNA: TGCGCCAGCAGCTTGGAGCAGGGACTTTACTCGGATACGCAGTATTTT
J gene: TRBJ2-7; clone size: .; D gene: TRBD1; V gene: TRBV6-9; CDR3 protein: CASSYEQGFCEQYF; CDR3 DNA: TGTGCCAGCAGTTATGAACAGGGGTTTTGCGAGCAGTACTTC
J gene: TRBJ1-2; clone size: .; D gene: .; V gene: TRBV28; CDR3 protein: CASSWLNYGYTF; CDR3 DNA: TGTGCCAGCAGTTGGCTTAACTATGGCTACACCTTC
J gene: TRBJ1-2; clone size: .; D gene: .; V gene: TRBV7-6; CDR3 protein: CATRLAPANYGYTF; CDR3 DNA: TGTGCCACCAGATTGGCGCCAGCTAACTATGGCTACACCTTC
J gene: TRBJ2-7; clone size: .; D gene: .; V gene: TRBV28; CDR3 protein: CASRPGGRARTQYF; CDR3 DNA: TGTGCCAGCCGACCCGGCGGCAGGGCCAGAACGCAGTACTTC
J gene: TRBJ2-3; clone size: .; D gene: .; V gene: TRBV29-1; CDR3 protein: CSVEQTGASTDTQYF; CDR3 DNA: TGCAGCGTTGAACAGACAGGTGCTAGCACAGATACGCAGTATTTT
J gene: TRBJ2-6; clone size: .; D gene: .; V gene: TRBV6-1; CDR3 protein: CASRQGSGANVLTF; CDR3 DNA: TGTGCCAGCAGACAGGGCTCTGGGGCCAACGTCCTGACTTTC
J gene: TRBJ2-3; clone size: once; D gene: .; V gene: TRBV27; CDR3 protein: CASSLGFTDTQYF; CDR3 DNA: TGTGCCAGCAGTTTAGGGTTCACAGATACGCAGTATTTT
J gene: TRBJ2-1; clone size: .; D gene: TRBD2; V gene: TRBV2; CDR3 protein: CASIGTSGTDNEQFF; CDR3 DNA: TGTGCCAGCATTGGGACTAGCGGGACCGATAATGAGCAGTTCTTC
J gene: TRBJ1-1; clone size: .; D gene: .; V gene: TRBV28; CDR3 protein: CASLRESNTEAFF; CDR3 DNA: TGTGCCAGCCTGCGGGAATCGAACACTGAAGCTTTCTTT
J gene: TRBJ2-1; clone size: .; D gene: .; V gene: TRBV29-1; CDR3 protein: CSVRSSYYNEQFF; CDR3 DNA: TGCAGCGTTCGAAGTTCCTACTACAATGAGCAGTTCTTC
J gene: TRBJ2-5; clone size: .; D gene: TRBD2; V gene: TRBV4-2; CDR3 protein: CASSRQGTSGALQETQYF; CDR3 DNA: TGTGCCAGCAGCCGACAAGGGACTAGCGGTGCTCTACAAGAGACCCAGTACTTC
J gene: TRBJ1-1; clone size: .; D gene: TRBD1; V gene: TRBV28; CDR3 protein: CASSGNRGGRDTEAFF; CDR3 DNA: TGTGCCAGCAGTGGAAACAGGGGAGGAAGAGACACTGAAGCTTTCTTT
J gene: TRBJ2-5; clone size: once; D gene: .; V gene: TRBV4-1; CDR3 protein: CASSQVAGTRETQYF; CDR3 DNA: TGCGCCAGCAGCCAAGTAGCCGGCACGAGGGAGACCCAGTACTTC
J gene: TRBJ1-3; clone size: .; D gene: .; V gene: TRBV4-1; CDR3 protein: CASSQAPQVTAGNTIYF; CDR3 DNA: TGCGCCAGCAGCCAAGCGCCCCAAGTTACTGCTGGAAACACCATATATTTT
J gene: TRBJ1-5; clone size: .; D gene: .; V gene: TRBV10-1; CDR3 protein: CASSTGVNQPQHF; CDR3 DNA: TGCGCCAGCAGCACGGGGGTCAATCAGCCCCAGCATTTT
J gene: TRBJ2-4; clone size: .; D gene: .; V gene: TRBV25-1; CDR3 protein: CASSETWGNIQYF; CDR3 DNA: TGTGCCAGCAGTGAGACCTGGGGAAACATTCAGTACTTC
J gene: TRBJ2-5; clone size: .; D gene: TRBD2; V gene: TRBV2; CDR3 protein: CARTSGWGETQYF; CDR3 DNA: TGTGCCAGGACTAGCGGGTGGGGCGAGACCCAGTACTTC
J gene: TRBJ2-1; clone size: .; D gene: .; V gene: TRBV7-9; CDR3 protein: CASSLSSRNEQFF; CDR3 DNA: TGTGCCAGCAGCTTATCGAGCAGGAATGAGCAGTTCTTC
J gene: TRBJ1-5; clone size: .; D gene: TRBD1; V gene: TRBV4-2; CDR3 protein: CASSPRDSLNQPQHF; CDR3 DNA: TGTGCCAGCAGCCCTCGGGACAGTCTAAATCAGCCCCAGCATTTT
J gene: TRBJ2-3; clone size: .; D gene: TRBD1; V gene: TRBV15; CDR3 protein: CATSRDPGQGDTQYF; CDR3 DNA: TGTGCCACCAGCAGAGATCCGGGACAGGGTGATACGCAGTATTTT
J gene: TRBJ2-7; clone size: .; D gene: TRBD1; V gene: TRBV28; CDR3 protein: CASSLPSGQGIYEQYF; CDR3 DNA: TGTGCCAGCAGTTTACCTTCGGGACAGGGAATCTACGAGCAGTACTTC
J gene: TRBJ2-7; clone size: few; D gene: TRBD2; V gene: TRBV5-6; CDR3 protein: CASSYAGTSRLYEQYF; CDR3 DNA: TGTGCCAGCAGCTACGCCGGGACTAGTCGACTCTACGAGCAGTACTTC
J gene: TRBJ2-3; clone size: .; D gene: TRBD2; V gene: TRBV5-4; CDR3 protein: CASSFSSGNTDTQYF; CDR3 DNA: TGTGCCAGCAGCTTTTCTAGCGGAAACACAGATACGCAGTATTTT
J gene: TRBJ2-7; clone size: .; D gene: .; V gene: TRBV10-3; CDR3 protein: CAIRSWDEQYF; CDR3 DNA: TGTGCCATCAGGTCTTGGGACGAGCAGTACTTC
J gene: TRBJ1-2; clone size: .; D gene: .; V gene: TRBV5-8; CDR3 protein: CASSLVEQGGNYGYTF; CDR3 DNA: TGTGCCAGCAGCTTGGTTGAGCAGGGAGGGAACTATGGCTACACCTTC
J gene: TRBJ2-2; clone size: .; D gene: .; V gene: TRBV28; CDR3 protein: CATTQGRGELFF; CDR3 DNA: TGTGCCACAACACAGGGAAGGGGGGAGCTGTTTTTT